This T cell receptor (beta chain) was captured by sequencing in a study of cytomegalovirus exposure and HLA in healthy donors. Study observations and caveats: Cytomegalovirus-associated status was assigned to about 160 TCR beta chains.

This clone was counted a single time. Its antigen is not identified. Assay used: immunoSEQ multiplex PCR; TCRdb lists only in-frame clones, some missing. The sample contains 90,000 to 150,000 clones, 88% of which appear only once. The donors were part of the validation cohort, which consisted of roughly 120 subjects and was separate from the first cohort of about 650 subjects. Sample: PBMCs. The TCR comes from a woman aged 18-29 years in good health and CMV-seropositive.

The chain's CDR3 is CASSSTWNSNQPQHF. Written as DNA, the CDR3 is TGTGCCAGCAGCTCGACTTGGAATAGCAATCAGCCCCAGCATTTT. This chain connects TRBV5-6 to TRBJ1-5; D remains ambiguous. Germline assignment: CDR1 SGHDT and CDR2 YYEEEE. This CDR3 is 15 amino acids long. V was pared by 3 bases and J by 0 bases, with 10 bases between.